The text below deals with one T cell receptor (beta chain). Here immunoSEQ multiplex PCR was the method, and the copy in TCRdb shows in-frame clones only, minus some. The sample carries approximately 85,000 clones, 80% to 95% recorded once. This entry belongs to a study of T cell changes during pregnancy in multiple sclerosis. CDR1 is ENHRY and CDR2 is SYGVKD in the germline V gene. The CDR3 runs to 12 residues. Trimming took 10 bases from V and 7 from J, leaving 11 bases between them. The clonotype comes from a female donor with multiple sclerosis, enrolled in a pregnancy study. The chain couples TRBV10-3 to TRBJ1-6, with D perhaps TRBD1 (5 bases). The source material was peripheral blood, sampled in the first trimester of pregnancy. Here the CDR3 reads CATGGVNSPLHF. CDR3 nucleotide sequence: TGTGCCACTGGAGGGGTGAATTCACCCCTCCACTTT.